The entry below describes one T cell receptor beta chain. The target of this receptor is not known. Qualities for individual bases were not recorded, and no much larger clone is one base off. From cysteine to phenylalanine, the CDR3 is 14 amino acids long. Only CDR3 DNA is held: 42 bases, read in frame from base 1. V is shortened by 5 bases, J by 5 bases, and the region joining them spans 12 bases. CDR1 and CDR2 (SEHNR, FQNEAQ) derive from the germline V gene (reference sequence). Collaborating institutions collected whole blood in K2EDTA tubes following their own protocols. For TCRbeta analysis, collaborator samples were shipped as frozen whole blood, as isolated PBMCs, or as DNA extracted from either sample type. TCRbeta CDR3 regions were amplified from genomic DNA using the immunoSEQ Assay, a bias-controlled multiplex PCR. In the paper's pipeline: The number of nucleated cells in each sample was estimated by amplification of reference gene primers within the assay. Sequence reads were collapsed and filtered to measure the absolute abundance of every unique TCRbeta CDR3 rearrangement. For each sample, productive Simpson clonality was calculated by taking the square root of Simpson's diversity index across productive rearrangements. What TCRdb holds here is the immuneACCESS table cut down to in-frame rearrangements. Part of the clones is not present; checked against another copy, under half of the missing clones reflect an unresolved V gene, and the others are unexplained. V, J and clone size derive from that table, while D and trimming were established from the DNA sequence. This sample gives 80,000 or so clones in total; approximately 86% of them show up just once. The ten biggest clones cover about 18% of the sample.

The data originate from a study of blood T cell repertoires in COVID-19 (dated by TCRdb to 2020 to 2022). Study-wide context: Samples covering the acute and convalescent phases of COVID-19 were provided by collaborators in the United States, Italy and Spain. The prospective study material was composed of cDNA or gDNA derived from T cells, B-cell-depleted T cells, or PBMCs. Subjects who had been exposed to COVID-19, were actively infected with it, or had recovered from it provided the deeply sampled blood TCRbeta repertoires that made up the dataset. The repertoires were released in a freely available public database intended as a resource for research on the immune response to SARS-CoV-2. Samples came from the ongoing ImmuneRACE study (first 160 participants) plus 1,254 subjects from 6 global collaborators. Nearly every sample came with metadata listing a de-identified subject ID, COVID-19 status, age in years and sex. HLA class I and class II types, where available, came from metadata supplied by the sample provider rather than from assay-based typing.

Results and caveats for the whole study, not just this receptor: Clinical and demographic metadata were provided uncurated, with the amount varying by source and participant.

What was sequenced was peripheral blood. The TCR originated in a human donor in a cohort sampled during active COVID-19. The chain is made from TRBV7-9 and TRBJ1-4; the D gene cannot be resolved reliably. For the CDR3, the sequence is CASSPGSVNEKLFF. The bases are TGTGCCAGCAGCCCAGGTAGCGTCAATGAAAAACTGTTTTTT.